This record concerns one T cell receptor beta chain sequence. The antigen is not known. This record belongs to a study of Tregs in tolerant kidney transplant recipients. Study conclusions and caveats: In tolerant patients, donor-specific Tregs outgrew total Tregs, suggesting antigen-driven expansion. Biological reproducibility was not directly addressed in this study.

The CDR3 has 15 amino acids. The germline CDR1 and CDR2 sequences are MGHRA and YSYEKL. Trimming stripped 1 base from V and 1 base from J, with 11 bases between. Profiled with immunoSEQ multiplex PCR; TCRdb holds only in-frame clones, not every one. Here the sample spans about 110,000 clones, almost 90% being singletons. Unstimulated Tregs (CD4+CD25+CD127-) and CD4+CD25- non-Tregs were sorted from PBMCs. The chain links TRBV4-1 to TRBJ2-7, with D maybe TRBD1 (6 bases). This sequence was found in a human donor who received a combined kidney and bone marrow transplant. The sample consisted of CD4+ T cells from blood, taken before the transplant. CDR3 sequence: CASSQVGRGSYEQYF. The CDR3 DNA follows: TGCGCCAGCAGCCAAGTTGGCAGGGGTTCCTACGAGCAGTACTTC.